The entry below gives a single T cell receptor beta chain sequence along with its context. The antigen remains undetermined. This specimen comes from a study of cytomegalovirus exposure and HLA in healthy donors. Study results and caveats: In a later analysis, about 17,000 TCR beta sequences were associated with HLA alleles at 0.05 false discovery rate.

Participants comprised healthy donors of bone marrow. The germline V and J ends were trimmed by 4 bases and 4 bases, with 10 bases remaining between them. Germline values: CDR1 SGHNT, CDR2 YYREEE (reference sequence). The CDR3 totals 13 residues. The study ran its PCR with 60 Vbeta and 13 Jbeta primers. In the original processing: Later reanalysis found roughly 80 million unique TCR beta chains, 9 million to 12 million of them shared. Produced via immunoSEQ multiplex PCR; TCRdb's table is partial and in-frame only. V, J and clone size are taken as reported in that table, and D and trimming were inferred from the DNA itself. The data hold around 200,000 clones, with 75% to 90% observed a single time.

The sequencing sample was made of PBMCs. The chain is built from TRBV5-4 and TRBJ2-3; a weak D match, TRBD1 (6 bases). This sequence was found in a woman in her twenties or thirties in good health and CMV-seronegative. The CDR3 loop reads CASSKGGADTQYF. CDR3 bases: TGTGCCAGCAGCAAAGGGGGTGCAGATACGCAGTATTTT.